A single T cell receptor beta chain is shown here with its context. The antigen it binds to is not known. Base quality data are lacking; no much larger clone is found one base away. The CDR3 regions of human TCRbeta chains were analyzed by immunosequencing. As for how the authors treated the data: TCRs in the repertoires were matched against a reference library of SARS-CoV-2-specific TCRs that had been generated with the MIRA antigen-specificity platform. Breadth was defined as the fraction of unique TCRs that were SARS-CoV-2-associated. Depth was defined as the fraction of total T cells that were SARS-CoV-2-associated. Each spike-specific TCR was assigned to its reactive spike region and to a CD4 or CD8 class using the MIRA data. Log10-transformed breadth and depth values were compared by one-way ANOVA with Sidak's multiple comparisons tests. TCRdb carries this immuneACCESS record with in-frame sequences only. Its versions omit some clonotypes, under half of them owing to an unresolved V gene in the studies checked, with the rest unexplained. Clone size and the V and J calls come from that table; the DNA yielded D and trimming. Present in this sample are around 130,000 clones, 88% of which were seen just once. The ten most abundant clones make up around 3% of the sample.

In the paper's terms, the time point label means: about 28 days (+/-7) after the second vaccine dose. AZD1222 recipients whose second dose came at about 4 weeks and those whose second dose came at about 12 weeks were combined into one group, since spike-specific TCR depth and breadth did not differ between the two schedules. Vaccinee samples were obtained from the UK trials COV001 and COV002, which included a single-blind randomized controlled phase 2/3 trial of AZD1222 (ChAdOx1 nCoV-19) in healthy adults. For TCRbeta chain sequencing, PBMC samples from trial participants were taken at day 0 and at day 28 after the second dose. This entry comes from a study of T cell responses to AZD1222 COVID-19 vaccine (dated by TCRdb to 2020 to 2023). The study in broad terms: A total of approximately 240 trial participants underwent TCR sequencing, of whom roughly 210 had received two doses of AZD1222 and around 26 had received two doses of the MenACWY control vaccine. Trial participants were enrolled by age into subgroups of 18-55, 56-69 and 70-plus years, and around 140, 26 and 57 TCR-sequenced participants, respectively, were included in these subgroups.

The CDR1 and CDR2 encoded by the germline V gene (reference sequence) are LGHDT and YNNKEL. The CDR3 runs 17 residues from the cysteine to the phenylalanine. Left in the record is the CDR3 DNA by itself, 51 bases read in frame from the first base. Relative to germline, V is missing 5 bases and J is missing 4 bases, with 11 bases of the junction outside any gene match. Paper-wide results and their limitations: The vaccine-associated CD4 TCRs covered the entire spike protein, and the dominant responses fell in regions 160-218 and 743-854. Conclusions about previously exposed vaccinees are limited, since just 5 or 6 AZD1222 recipients were seropositive for SARS-CoV-2 at baseline. A significant rise in spike-specific TCR breadth and depth was observed after two AZD1222 doses relative to day 0 and relative to MenACWY recipients. Reportedly, close to half of the unique spike-specific TCRs recognized epitopes lying outside the regions that are mutated in the B.1.351 and B.1.1.7 variants. Because no day 14 peak-response samples were available, repertoires were characterized only after the peak T cell response. The 56-69-year group was small, and its depth increase did not reach significance, likely because of low power. Participants were mostly white British, with more females than males. The authors suggested clonal diversity may have been underestimated.

The sample in question was peripheral blood, obtained 28 days after the second AZD1222 dose. The receptor chain draws on TRBV3-1 (or the pseudogene TRBV3-2) and TRBJ2-1, and 10 bases in between align with TRBD2. The receptor was isolated from an adult who received the AZD1222 COVID-19 vaccine. The CDR3 protein is CASSRAVASGGYNEQFF. The nucleotides read TGTGCCAGCAGCAGGGCGGTCGCTAGCGGGGGTTACAATGAGCAGTTCTTC.